The 9 T cell receptor beta chains in this list originate from one sample, sequenced in a study of shared clonotypes between healthy human individuals. Assay used: immunoSEQ multiplex PCR; TCRdb lists only in-frame clones, some missing. The sample shows some 2,500,000 clones, 92% of them seen only once. The source material was naive CD4+ T cells from PBMCs. The subset denotes: CD45RA+ positively selected. Receptors originate from a man between 18 and 35 years old in good health. Some clones in this sample may be carry-over from other donors' samples.

This clone was seen only a few times. The chain recombines TRBV6-6 with TRBJ1-1; D not resolved. Trimming removed 0 bases from V and 4 bases from J, with 12 bases in between. Germline CDR1 and CDR2: MNHNY and SVGAGI (reference sequence). The CDR3 is 15 amino acids. This chain's CDR3 is CASSYSEVGVTEAFF. Here the CDR3 DNA reads TGTGCCAGCAGTTACTCGGAGGTTGGAGTCACTGAAGCTTTCTTT.

The chain employs TRBV5-1 and TRBJ2-3; 7 bases are a match to TRBD1. This CDR3 spans 16 amino acids. Germline CDR1 is SGHRS and CDR2 is YFSETQ. V dropped 0 bases and J dropped 1; count of bases not matched to a gene: 5. The CDR3: CASSLARDSGTDTQYF. The CDR3 nucleotides are TGCGCCAGCAGCTTGGCCCGGGACAGCGGCACAGATACGCAGTATTTT.

The CDR3 here is CATGQSYEQYF. The CDR3, as DNA: TGTGCCACCGGACAGTCCTACGAGCAGTACTTC. The chain has TRBV25-1 and TRBJ2-7; D might be TRBD1 (6 bases). The CDR3 totals 11 residues. The germline V gene has CDR1 MGHDK and CDR2 SYGVNS. V gave up 10 bases and J gave up 1 base, with 8 bases separating them.

This chain links TRBV6-5 with TRBJ2-2; 9 bases agree with TRBD1. Trimming cost V 4 bases and J 6 bases; bases outside gene matches: 3. The CDR3 runs 14 residues. In germline, CDR1 is MNHEY, CDR2 SVGAGI. CDR3 DNA: TGTGCCAGCAGTTTACAGGGGGCGTCCGGGGAGCTGTTTTTT. It encodes CASSLQGASGELFF.

J is TRBJ1-3 and V is TRBV27, with D tentatively TRBD1 (6 bases). The length of the CDR3 is 15 residues. Trimming stripped 5 bases from V and 4 bases from J, with 15 bases between. Germline lookup yields CDR1 MNHEY and CDR2 SMNVEV (reference sequence). CDR3 coding DNA: TGTGCCAGCAGTCCGGGGGGGGCCGGCGGAAACACCATATATTTT. Translated, it gives CASSPGGAGGNTIYF.

As to this clone: The conserved phenylalanine or tryptophan normally closing the CDR3 is absent here, so this likely arose from a read error. It is unclear where the CDR3 begins or ends on the DNA, so no DNA is shown, and the CDR3 is as TCRdb lists it. The J gene is TRBJ1-2, the V gene TRBV2. From germline, CDR1 is SNHLY and CDR2 FYNNEI. The CDR3 totals 14 residues, both ends included. CDR3 amino acids: CASSDAGWEHTDRV.

The gene calls are TRBV9 and TRBJ1-5; weak D call: TRBD1 (6 bases). From germline, CDR1 is SGDLS and CDR2 YYNGEE. CDR3 length: 15 residues. The V gene lost 0 bases and the J gene lost 5 bases, with 12 bases spanning the gap. CDR3 in DNA: TGTGCCAGCAGCGTAGCCGGGGGCGGTGATCAGCCCCAGCATTTT. As protein: CASSVAGGGDQPQHF.

V and J are TRBV4-1 and TRBJ2-1, with 10 bases identical to TRBD2. In germline, CDR1 is MGHRA, CDR2 YSYEKL. The trim removed 0 bases at V and 2 bases at J, leaving 4 bases unmatched. This CDR3 spans 17 amino acids. Here the CDR3 reads CASSQDTTSGAYNEQFF. CDR3 nucleotide sequence: TGCGCCAGCAGCCAAGATACAACTAGCGGGGCCTACAATGAGCAGTTCTTC.

The chain carries TRBV5-1 and TRBJ2-5; D is undetermined. V gave up 3 bases and J gave up 4 bases, with 13 bases separating them. This CDR3 spans 14 amino acids. Germline CDR1 and CDR2: SGHRS and YFSETQ. CDR3 loop: CASSSRTPRETQYF. The CDR3, as DNA: TGCGCCAGCAGCTCCAGAACGCCTAGAGAGACCCAGTACTTC.